One sample yielded the 32 T cell receptor beta chains listed below, sequenced in a study of T cell responses to AZD1222 COVID-19 vaccine. Repertoires were generated with immunoSEQ multiplex PCR, while TCRdb's copy carries only in-frame clones and drops some. The sample shows about 210,000 clones, approximately 94% of them seen only once. The sequencing here drew on peripheral blood, taken 28 days after the second dose of the MenACWY control vaccine. Receptors were obtained from an adult who received the MenACWY meningococcal vaccine as a control.

The rearrangement links TRBV4-1 to TRBJ1-6; a weak D match, TRBD1 (5 bases). CDR1 MGHRA and CDR2 YSYEKL come from the germline V gene. The CDR3 has 17 residues. V was trimmed by 6 bases and J by 7 bases, leaving 22 bases between them. The CDR3 region is CASSPGTPGGGNSPLHF. The CDR3, as DNA: TGCGCCAGCAGTCCTGGCACGCCCGGGGGGGGAAATTCACCCCTCCACTTT.

This chain connects TRBV28 to TRBJ2-7; possibly TRBD1 or TRBD2 for D (5 bases each). V was shortened by 6 bases and J by 7 bases, with 22 bases between the two germline ends. This CDR3 is 15 amino acids long. The germline gives CDR1 MDHEN, CDR2 SYDVKM. CDR3 residues: CASSPQGTGMWEQYF. Written as DNA, the CDR3 is TGTGCCAGCAGCCCCCAAGGGACGGGGATGTGGGAGCAGTACTTC.

This chain joins TRBV10-3 and TRBJ2-7; 9 bases align to TRBD1. Germline loops: CDR1 ENHRY, CDR2 SYGVKD. There are 15 residues in the CDR3. V was pared by 5 bases and J by 3 bases, with 8 bases of the junction left unmatched. CDR3 nucleotides: TGTGCCATCAGTACCCCGGGACAGGGCTACTACGAGCAGTACTTC. This translates into CAISTPGQGYYEQYF.

The rearrangement links TRBV29-1 to TRBJ1-2, with 7 bases matching TRBD1. The CDR3 runs 13 residues. The germline V gene has CDR1 SQVTM and CDR2 ANQGSEA. V lost 7 bases to trimming and J lost 6 bases; unmatched junction nucleotides: 11. Here the CDR3 DNA reads TGCAGCGCCACGGACAGGCCTCCGGATGGCTACACCTTC. Translation gives CSATDRPPDGYTF.

The genes are TRBV2 and TRBJ1-5; D may be TRBD1 (6 bases). With 1 base removed from V and 7 bases from J, the gap between germline ends came to 11 bases. Germline V gene lookup returns CDR1 SNHLY and CDR2 FYNNEI. This CDR3 region has 14 residues. CDR3 sequence: CASSEGVRGQPQHF. In DNA, the CDR3 is TGTGCCAGCAGTGAAGGTGTCAGGGGCCAGCCCCAGCATTTT. Combining the CDR3 with reference TRBV2 and TRBJ1-5 gives the whole variable domain EPEVTQTPSHQVTQMGQEVILRCVPISNHLYFYWYRQILGQKVEFLVSFYNNEISEKSEIFDDQFSVERPDGSNFTLKIRSTKLEDSAMYFCASSEGVRGQPQHFGDGTRLSIL.

In DNA, the CDR3 is TGTGCCAGCAGCTTAGTTCAAGCGGGAGGAGATACGCAGTATTTT. Its protein product is CASSLVQAGGDTQYF. The chain uses TRBV7-8 and TRBJ2-3; 9 nucleotides match TRBD2. The germline V gene has CDR1 SGHVS and CDR2 FQNEAQ. V was pared by 1 base and J by 5 bases, with 4 bases of the junction left unmatched. This CDR3 is built from 15 residues.

This chain uses TRBV4-3 with TRBJ1-2; TRBD1 is a possible D gene (5 bases). V was trimmed by 0 bases and J by 4 bases, leaving 9 bases between them. CDR1 LGHNA and CDR2 YSLEER come from the germline V gene. The CDR3 has 14 residues. In nucleotides, the CDR3 is TGCGCCAGCAGCCAAGATAGGGGATCCTATGGCTACACCTTC. Amino acids: CASSQDRGSYGYTF.

This chain connects TRBV13 to TRBJ2-2; the D gene is possibly TRBD2 (5 bases). Germline V gene sequence: CDR1 PRHDT, CDR2 FYEKMQ (reference sequence). The CDR3 runs 16 residues. Trimming removed 2 bases from V and 5 bases from J, with 15 bases in between. The CDR3 is CASSLSTPGGTGELFF. The CDR3 nucleotides read TGTGCCAGCAGCTTAAGTACTCCCGGAGGAACCGGGGAGCTGTTTTTT.

This clone was seen just once. CDR3 loop: CASSLVPGLAGTNPYEQYF. CDR3 DNA sequence: TGTGCCAGCAGTTTAGTCCCGGGACTAGCGGGCACAAACCCCTACGAGCAGTACTTC. This chain uses TRBV28 with TRBJ2-7; 12 bases are shared with TRBD2. The junction had 13 bases not matched to a gene; V was cut back by 2 bases and J by 2 bases. In germline, CDR1 is MDHEN, CDR2 SYDVKM. The CDR3 contains 19 residues. Filled out from reference TRBV28 and TRBJ2-7, the complete variable domain reads DVKVTQSSRYLVKRTGEKVFLECVQDMDHENMFWYRQDPGLGLRLIYFSYDVKMKEKGDIPEGYSVSREKKERFSLILESASTNQTSMYLCASSLVPGLAGTNPYEQYFGPGTRLTVT.

This chain joins TRBV7-9 and TRBJ2-5, with unresolved D. The CDR3 has 13 amino acids. V shed 3 bases and J shed 4 bases, with 9 bases lying between them. Germline lookup yields CDR1 SEHNR and CDR2 FQNEAQ (reference sequence). CDR3 DNA: TGTGCCAGCAGCTTTCCCCTGGGAGAGACCCAGTACTTC. Its translation: CASSFPLGETQYF.

The gene calls are TRBV18 and TRBJ2-7; perhaps TRBD1 as D (5 bases). Trimming removed 3 bases from V and 2 bases from J, with 8 bases in between. Germline V lookup: CDR1 KGHSH, CDR2 LQKENI. The CDR3 consists of 13 residues. CDR3 sequence (DNA): TGTGCCAGCTCACCTGTGACAGCCTACGAGCAGTACTTC. Amino acid sequence: CASSPVTAYEQYF. The full variable domain, with the rest looked up from reference TRBV18 and TRBJ2-7, is NAGVMQNPRHLVRRRGQEARLRCSPMKGHSHVYWYRQLPEEGLKFMVYLQKENIIDESGMPKERFSAEFPKEGPSILRIQQVVRGDSAAYFCASSPVTAYEQYFGPGTRLTVT.

The chain recombines TRBV4-3 with TRBJ2-3; D unresolved. Trimming cost V 0 bases and J 4 bases, with 11 bases left between them. Germline V gene lookup returns CDR1 LGHNA and CDR2 YSLEER. The CDR3 is 15 residues long. The CDR3 loop is CASSQEKRPADTQYF. The CDR3 DNA sequence: TGCGCCAGCAGCCAAGAGAAACGGCCCGCAGATACGCAGTATTTT.

The V call is TRBV30, the J call TRBJ2-3; D perhaps matches TRBD1 (5 bases). The CDR3 is 15 residues long. Germline CDR1 and CDR2: GTSNPN and SVGIG (reference sequence). The V gene lost 1 base and the J gene lost 2 bases, with 13 bases spanning the gap. DNA of the CDR3: TGTGCCTGGAGTGGGGGTAGGGGTACCACAGATACGCAGTATTTT. It codes for CAWSGGRGTTDTQYF.

This clone was picked up one time. The genes are TRBV2 and TRBJ1-5, with TRBD1 matching over 7 bases. V trimming: 4 bases; J trimming: 2 bases; junction bases outside the gene matches: 11. This CDR3 is 17 amino acids long. CDR1 SNHLY and CDR2 FYNNEI come from the germline V gene. CDR3: CASSVSDTTGGNQPQHF. Here the CDR3 DNA reads TGTGCCAGCAGTGTAAGTGATACCACAGGGGGCAATCAGCCCCAGCATTTT.

This CDR3 is CASSLWHTEAFF. CDR3 nucleotides: TGTGCCAGCAGCCTCTGGCACACTGAAGCTTTCTTT. The V gene is TRBV3-1 (or the pseudogene TRBV3-2), the J gene TRBJ1-1; D not resolved. The germline V and J ends were trimmed by 4 bases and 3 bases, with 6 bases remaining between them. In germline, CDR1 is LGHDT, CDR2 YNNKEL (reference sequence). CDR3 length: 12 residues.

The chain recombines TRBV27 with TRBJ2-3; 13 bases align to TRBD2. V lost 6 bases and J lost 1; bases outside the gene matches: 4. Germline-derived CDR1 and CDR2 are MNHEY and SMNVEV (reference sequence). The CDR3 consists of 16 residues. CDR3 sequence (DNA): TGTGCCAGCAGCAGACTAGCGGGGGGCCGCACAGATACGCAGTATTTT. Its translation: CASSRLAGGRTDTQYF.

The V gene is TRBV5-6, the J gene TRBJ1-5; D might be TRBD1 (5 bases). The CDR3 contains 14 residues. V gave up 1 base and J gave up 6 bases, with 11 bases separating them. Germline V gene data show CDR1 as SGHDT and CDR2 as YYEEEE. The CDR3, as DNA: TGTGCCAGCAGCTTGACTCAGGGCGGTCAGCCCCAGCATTTT. Encoded protein: CASSLTQGGQPQHF.

The sample holds a few counts of this clone. V usage is TRBV3-1 (or the pseudogene TRBV3-2) and J usage is TRBJ1-6; D is ambiguous. The CDR3 has 14 amino acids. V lost 1 base to trimming and J lost 8 bases, with 9 bases between them. Per germline, CDR1 LGHDT and CDR2 YNNKEL (reference sequence). CDR3 in DNA: TGTGCCAGCAGCCAAGGAGGACGGTATTCACCCCTCCACTTT. It yields the protein CASSQGGRYSPLHF.

The chain links TRBV27 to TRBJ2-2; 7 bases fit TRBD2. The CDR3 covers 17 residues. Germline trimming cut 2 bases from V and 5 bases from J; bases unmatched to any gene: 11. In germline, CDR1 is MNHEY, CDR2 SMNVEV (reference sequence). The CDR3 loop reads CASSLRGVLRWTGELFF. The DNA for the CDR3 is TGTGCCAGCAGTTTACGGGGGGTATTGAGGTGGACCGGGGAGCTGTTTTTT.

J is TRBJ2-3 and V is TRBV19; TRBD2 matches at 12 bases. Unmatched junction bases numbered 9, after V lost 10 bases and J lost 7 bases. This CDR3 is 14 amino acids long. The germline V gene has CDR1 LNHDA and CDR2 SQIVND (reference sequence). Here the CDR3 reads CATGLAGPANTQYF. DNA for the CDR3: TGTGCCACCGGACTAGCGGGGCCGGCTAATACGCAGTATTTT.

In DNA, the CDR3 is TGTGCCAGCACCAAATGGGACAATGAGCAGTTCTTC. It codes for CASTKWDNEQFF. The rearrangement uses TRBV28 and TRBJ2-1; D gene unclear. Trimming removed 7 bases from V and 5 bases from J, with 9 bases in between. This CDR3 region has 12 residues. The germline CDR1 and CDR2 sequences are MDHEN and SYDVKM.

The V gene is TRBV6-5, the J gene TRBJ1-5; 9 bases fit TRBD1. J lost 5 bases, V lost 4 bases, and 6 bases had no gene match. CDR3 length: 15 amino acids. The V gene's germline CDR1 is MNHEY and CDR2 SVGAGI. As DNA, the CDR3 is TGTGCCAGCAGTTTTAACAGGGGGCGCGATCAGCCCCAGCATTTT. Amino acids: CASSFNRGRDQPQHF.

This chain joins TRBV28 and TRBJ2-1, with TRBD2 matching over 11 bases. The CDR3 length is 15 residues. J gave up 2 bases and V 7 bases, and 4 bases lay outside the gene matches. Germline lookup yields CDR1 MDHEN and CDR2 SYDVKM. The CDR3 sequence: CASKRTSGPYNEQFF. The CDR3, as DNA: TGTGCCAGCAAGAGGACTAGCGGGCCCTACAATGAGCAGTTCTTC.

This clone was counted once. This chain uses TRBV2 with TRBJ2-7; D assignment may be TRBD1 or TRBD2 (5 bases each). Per the germline V gene, CDR1 is SNHLY and CDR2 is FYNNEI. The CDR3 runs 16 residues. V was clipped by 4 bases and J by 1 base, with 17 bases between them. For the CDR3, the DNA is TGTGCCAGCAGTGGGGGGAGACAGAAGCTATCCTACGAGCAGTACTTC. Translating it yields CASSGGRQKLSYEQYF.

On this clone: Other DNA sequences in this specimen translate into the identical CDR3. The chain joins TRBV19 to TRBJ2-7; D is unresolved. Germline-derived CDR1 and CDR2 are LNHDA and SQIVND (reference sequence). There are 12 residues in the CDR3. V lost 1 base and J 2 bases, leaving 3 bases between the germline ends. The CDR3 nucleotides are TGTGCCAGTAGTATAGGCCCCTACGAGCAGTACTTC. Translated: CASSIGPYEQYF. Supplemented by reference TRBV19 and TRBJ2-7, the full variable domain reads DGGITQSPKYLFRKEGQNVTLSCEQNLNHDAMYWYRQDPGQGLRLIYYSQIVNDFQKGDIAEGYSVSREKKESFPLTVTSAQKNPTAFYLCASSIGPYEQYFGPGTRLTVT.

The chain recombines TRBV7-9 with TRBJ2-1, with 7 bases fitting TRBD1. V dropped 4 bases and J dropped 5; count of bases not matched to a gene: 5. Germline V gene sequence: CDR1 SEHNR, CDR2 FQNEAQ (reference sequence). This CDR3 has 14 residues. Here the CDR3 DNA reads TGTGCCAGCAGCTCGACCGGGACAGACAATGAGCAGTTCTTC. This encodes CASSSTGTDNEQFF.

This clone is a singleton in its sample. J is TRBJ2-3 and V is TRBV9; 8 bases are a match to TRBD2. V lost 3 bases, J lost 4 bases, and 4 bases stayed unmatched. The CDR3 is made up of 14 amino acids. Germline V gives CDR1 SGDLS, CDR2 YYNGEE. In DNA form, the CDR3 reads TGTGCCAGCAGCGACGGGACTAGTTCAGATACGCAGTATTTT. As protein: CASSDGTSSDTQYF.

The chain joins TRBV5-1 to TRBJ1-4, with D possibly TRBD1 on 5 matching bases. V dropped 0 bases and J dropped 8 bases, with 11 bases sitting between them. The germline CDR1 and CDR2 sequences are SGHRS and YFSETQ. The length of the CDR3 is 14 residues. The CDR3 reads CASSLAGLVEKLFF. The CDR3 region has the DNA TGCGCCAGCAGCTTGGCAGGGTTGGTGGAAAAACTGTTTTTT.

The V call is TRBV7-2, the J call TRBJ1-2; a weak D match, TRBD1 (5 bases). The CDR3 has 15 residues. Germline lookup yields CDR1 SGHTA and CDR2 FQGNSA. The germline V and J ends were trimmed by 3 bases and 4 bases, with 15 bases remaining between them. CDR3 nucleotides: TGTGCCAGCAGCTTTGAAACAGGACTTACCTATGGCTACACCTTC. It specifies CASSFETGLTYGYTF.

The rearrangement uses TRBV5-4 and TRBJ1-4, with D possibly TRBD1 on 6 matching bases. The CDR3 runs to 15 residues. Germline CDR1 and CDR2: SGHNT and YYREEE (reference sequence). V was pared by 4 bases and J by 4 bases, with 14 bases between. The CDR3 reads CASSGSLDSNEKLFF. In nucleotides, the CDR3 is TGTGCCAGCAGCGGGAGCTTGGACAGTAATGAAAAACTGTTTTTT.

The V and J genes are TRBV2 and TRBJ1-3; 9 bases are a match to TRBD1. The CDR3 has 16 amino acids. V lost 3 bases to trimming and J lost 4 bases; unmatched junction nucleotides: 7. The V gene's germline CDR1 is SNHLY and CDR2 FYNNEI. The CDR3 sequence is CASSDRTGATGNTIYF. The CDR3 DNA reads TGTGCCAGCAGTGATCGGACAGGGGCTACAGGAAACACCATATATTTT.

V and J are TRBV28 and TRBJ2-7, with TRBD1 matching over 7 bases. This CDR3 region has 16 residues. The germline CDR1 and CDR2 sequences are MDHEN and SYDVKM. Unmatched junction bases numbered 15, after V lost 6 bases and J lost 4 bases. CDR3 amino acids: CASSPAASGGFYEQYF. In nucleotides, the CDR3 is TGTGCCAGCAGCCCGGCGGCGTCAGGGGGATTTTACGAGCAGTACTTC.